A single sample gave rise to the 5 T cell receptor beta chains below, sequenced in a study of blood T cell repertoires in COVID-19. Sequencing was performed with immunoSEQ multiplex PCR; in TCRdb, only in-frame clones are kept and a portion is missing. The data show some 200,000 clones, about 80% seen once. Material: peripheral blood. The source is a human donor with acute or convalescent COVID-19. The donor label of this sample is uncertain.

The CDR3 here is CASSSTTGSVVGYTF. The CDR3 nucleotides read TGTGCCAGCAGCTCGACGACAGGGTCGGTAGTTGGCTACACCTTC. This chain joins TRBV7-2 and TRBJ1-2, with 7 bases matching TRBD1. The CDR3 length is 15 residues. CDR1 and CDR2 from the germline V gene are SGHTA and FQGNSA. Trimming took 4 bases from V and 7 from J; bases not matched to a gene: 12.

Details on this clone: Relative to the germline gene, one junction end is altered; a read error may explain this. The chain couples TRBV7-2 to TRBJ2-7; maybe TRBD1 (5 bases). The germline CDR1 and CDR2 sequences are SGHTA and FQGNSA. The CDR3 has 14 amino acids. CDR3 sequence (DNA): TGTGCCAGCAGCCCGGGCCTTCAAGCAGGGCCTATATTTTTC. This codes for CASSPGLQAGPIFF.

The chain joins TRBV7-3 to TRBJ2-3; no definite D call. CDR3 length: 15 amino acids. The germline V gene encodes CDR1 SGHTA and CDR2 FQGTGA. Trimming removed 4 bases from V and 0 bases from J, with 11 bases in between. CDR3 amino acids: CASSSGPASTDTQYF. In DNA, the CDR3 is TGTGCCAGCAGCTCCGGTCCCGCCAGCACAGATACGCAGTATTTT.

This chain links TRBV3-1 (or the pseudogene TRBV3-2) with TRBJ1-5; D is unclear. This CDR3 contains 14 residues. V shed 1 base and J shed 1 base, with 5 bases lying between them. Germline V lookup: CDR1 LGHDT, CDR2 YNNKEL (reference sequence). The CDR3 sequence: CASSQGGSNQPQHF. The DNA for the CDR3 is TGTGCCAGCAGCCAAGGAGGGAGCAATCAGCCCCAGCATTTT.

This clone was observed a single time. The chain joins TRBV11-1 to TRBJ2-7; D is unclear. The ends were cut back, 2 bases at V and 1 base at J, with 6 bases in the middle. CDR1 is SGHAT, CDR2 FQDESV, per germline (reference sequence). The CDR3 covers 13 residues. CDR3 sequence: CASSLSTSYEQYF. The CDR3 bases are TGTGCCAGCAGCTTATCAACTTCCTACGAGCAGTACTTC.